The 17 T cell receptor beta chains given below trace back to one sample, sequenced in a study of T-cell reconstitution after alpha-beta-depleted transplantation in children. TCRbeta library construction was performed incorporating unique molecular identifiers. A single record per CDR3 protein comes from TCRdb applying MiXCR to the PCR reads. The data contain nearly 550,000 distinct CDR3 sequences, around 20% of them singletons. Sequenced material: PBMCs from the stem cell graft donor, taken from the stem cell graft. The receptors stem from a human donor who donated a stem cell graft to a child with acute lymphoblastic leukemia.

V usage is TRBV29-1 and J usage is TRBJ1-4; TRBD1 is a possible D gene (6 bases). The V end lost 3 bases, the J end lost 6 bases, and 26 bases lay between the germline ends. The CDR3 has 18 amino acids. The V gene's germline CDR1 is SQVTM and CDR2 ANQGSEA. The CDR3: CSVEAGAGHPASYEKLFF. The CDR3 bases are TGCAGCGTTGAGGCAGGAGCGGGACACCCAGCATCTTATGAAAAACTGTTTTTT.

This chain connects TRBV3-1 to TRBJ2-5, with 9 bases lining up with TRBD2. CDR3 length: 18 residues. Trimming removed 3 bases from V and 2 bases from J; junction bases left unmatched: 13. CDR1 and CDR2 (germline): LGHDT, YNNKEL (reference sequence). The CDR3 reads CASSHLAGGPRWQETQYF. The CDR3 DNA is TGTGCCAGCAGCCATTTGGCGGGAGGGCCTCGGTGGCAAGAGACCCAGTACTTC.

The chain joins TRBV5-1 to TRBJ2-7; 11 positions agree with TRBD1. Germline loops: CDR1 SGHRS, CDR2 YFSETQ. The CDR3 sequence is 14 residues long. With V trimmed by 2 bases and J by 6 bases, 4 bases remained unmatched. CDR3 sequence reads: CASSLWTGGREQYF. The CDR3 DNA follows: TGCGCCAGCAGCTTATGGACAGGGGGCCGCGAGCAGTACTTC.

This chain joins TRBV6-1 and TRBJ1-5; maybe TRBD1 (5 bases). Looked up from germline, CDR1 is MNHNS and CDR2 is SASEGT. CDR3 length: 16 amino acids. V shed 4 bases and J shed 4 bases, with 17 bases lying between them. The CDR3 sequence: CASSVFGGGVNQPQHF. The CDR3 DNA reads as TGTGCCAGCAGTGTTTTCGGTGGGGGAGTTAATCAGCCCCAGCATTTT.

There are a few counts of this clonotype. The CDR3 nucleotides are TGTGCCAGCAGTGCCTGGGGTGGAGGTGAGACCCAGTACTTC. It translates to CASSAWGGGETQYF. The chain combines TRBV25-1 with TRBJ2-5; possibly TRBD2 for D (5 bases). V gave up 4 bases and J gave up 5 bases, with 14 bases separating them. This CDR3 comprises 14 residues. CDR1 is MGHDK, CDR2 SYGVNS, per germline.

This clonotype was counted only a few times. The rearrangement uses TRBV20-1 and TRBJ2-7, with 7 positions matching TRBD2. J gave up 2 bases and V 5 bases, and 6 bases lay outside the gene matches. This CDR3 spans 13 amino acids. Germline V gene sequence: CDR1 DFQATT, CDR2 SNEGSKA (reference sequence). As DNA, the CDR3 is TGCAGTGCTGCCAAGACTAGCCCCTACGAGCAGTACTTC. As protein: CSAAKTSPYEQYF.

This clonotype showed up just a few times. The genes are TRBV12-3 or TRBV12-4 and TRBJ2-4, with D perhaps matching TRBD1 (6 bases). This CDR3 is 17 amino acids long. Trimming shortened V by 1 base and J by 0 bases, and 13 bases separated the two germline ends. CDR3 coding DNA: TGTGCCAGCAGTTTAGTGGGGGCAGGGGTAGCCAAAAACATTCAGTACTTC. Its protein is CASSLVGAGVAKNIQYF.

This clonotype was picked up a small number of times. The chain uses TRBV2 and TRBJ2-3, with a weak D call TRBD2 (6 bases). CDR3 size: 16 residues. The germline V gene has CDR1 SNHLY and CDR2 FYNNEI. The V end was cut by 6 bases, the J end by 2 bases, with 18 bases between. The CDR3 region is CASSETRVGSTDTQYF. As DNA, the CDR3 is TGTGCCAGCAGCGAGACTAGAGTGGGTTCCACAGATACGCAGTATTTT.

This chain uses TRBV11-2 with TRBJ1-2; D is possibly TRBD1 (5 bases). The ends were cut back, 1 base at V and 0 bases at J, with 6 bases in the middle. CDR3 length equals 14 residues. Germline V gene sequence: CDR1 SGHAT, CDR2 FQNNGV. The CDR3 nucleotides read TGTGCCAGCAGCTTAGTGGGGGCTAACTATGGCTACACCTTC. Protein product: CASSLVGANYGYTF.

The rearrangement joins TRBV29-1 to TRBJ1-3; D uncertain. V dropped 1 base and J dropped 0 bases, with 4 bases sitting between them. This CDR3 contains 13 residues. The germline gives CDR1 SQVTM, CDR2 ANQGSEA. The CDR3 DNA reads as TGCAGCGTTGAAGGGGGCTCTGGAAACACCATATATTTT. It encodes CSVEGGSGNTIYF.

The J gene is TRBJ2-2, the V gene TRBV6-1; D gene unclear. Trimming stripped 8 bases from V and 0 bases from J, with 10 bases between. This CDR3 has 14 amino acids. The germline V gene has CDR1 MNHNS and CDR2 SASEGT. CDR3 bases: TGTGCCAGCTATATAGACGCGAACACCGGGGAGCTGTTTTTT. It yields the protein CASYIDANTGELFF.

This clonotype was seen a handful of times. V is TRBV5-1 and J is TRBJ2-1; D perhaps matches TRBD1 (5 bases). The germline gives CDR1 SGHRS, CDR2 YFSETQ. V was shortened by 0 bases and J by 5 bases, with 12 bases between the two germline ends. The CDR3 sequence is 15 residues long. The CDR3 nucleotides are TGCGCCAGCAGCTTGGGGCTGACAGCGAACAATGAGCAGTTCTTC. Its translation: CASSLGLTANNEQFF.

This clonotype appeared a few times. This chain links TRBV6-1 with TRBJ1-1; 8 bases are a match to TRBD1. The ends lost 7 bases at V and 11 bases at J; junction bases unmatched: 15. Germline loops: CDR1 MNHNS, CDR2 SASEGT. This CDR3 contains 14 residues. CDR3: CASTPTPTGAMAFF. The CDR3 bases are TGTGCCAGCACCCCTACCCCGACAGGGGCGATGGCTTTCTTT.

The CDR3 spells CASSQRQGTQYF. In DNA form, the CDR3 reads TGTGCCAGCAGTCAGAGACAGGGCACGCAGTATTTT. This rearrangement joins TRBV12-3 or TRBV12-4 to TRBJ2-3; 7 nucleotides agree with TRBD1. J lost 9 bases, V lost 5 bases, and 5 bases had no gene match. CDR3 length: 12 amino acids.

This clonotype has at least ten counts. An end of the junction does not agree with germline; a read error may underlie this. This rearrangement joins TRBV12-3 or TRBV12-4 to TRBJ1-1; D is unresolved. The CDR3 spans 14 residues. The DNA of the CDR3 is TGTGCCAGCAGTTTCCGGGAATCGAACACTGAGGCTTTCTTT. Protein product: CASSFRESNTEAFF.

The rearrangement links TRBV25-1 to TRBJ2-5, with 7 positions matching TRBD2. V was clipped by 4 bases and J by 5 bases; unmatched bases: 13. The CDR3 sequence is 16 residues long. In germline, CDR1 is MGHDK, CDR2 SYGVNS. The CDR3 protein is CASSAAGVDGSETQYF. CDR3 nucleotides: TGTGCCAGCAGTGCGGCGGGAGTTGATGGGTCTGAGACCCAGTACTTC. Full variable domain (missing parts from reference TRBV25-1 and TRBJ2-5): EADIYQTPRYLVIGTGKKITLECSQTMGHDKMYWYQQDPGMELHLIHYSYGVNSTEKGDLSSESTVSRIRTEHFPLTLESARPSHTSQYLCASSAAGVDGSETQYFGPGTRLLVL.

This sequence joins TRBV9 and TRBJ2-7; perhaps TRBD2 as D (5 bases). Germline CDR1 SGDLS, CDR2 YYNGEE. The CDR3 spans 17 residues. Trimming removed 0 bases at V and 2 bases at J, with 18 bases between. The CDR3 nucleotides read TGTGCCAGCAGCGTAGGTTGGGAGAGTGGTCTCCCCTACGAGCAGTACTTC. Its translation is CASSVGWESGLPYEQYF.